This TCR beta chain was documented in a study of PD-1 blockade in classical Hodgkin lymphoma. Study findings and constraints: Relapsed/refractory patients reportedly had lower baseline diversity than newly diagnosed patients. Prior therapy or disease activity may underlie the repertoire differences, whose causes remain undefined.

This CDR3 is 17 amino acids long. Germline V gene lookup returns CDR1 KGHSH and CDR2 LQKENI. Between the trimmed V and J ends, which lost 2 bases and 4 bases, there was a span of 18 bases. Data came from immunoSEQ multiplex PCR; TCRdb stores just in-frame clones and leaves some out. The data show around 20,000 clones, about 83% seen once. Stated time point: newly diagnosed, previously untreated cHL patient sample. Thawed PBMCs were the source of CD4+ T cells, purified by magnetic negative selection. What served as comparison were PBMCs in newly diagnosed, untreated classical Hodgkin lymphoma. As concerns this clone: What it binds is not known.

The sample was CD4+ T cells from blood. This chain links TRBV18 with TRBJ1-5; D is undetermined. This receptor was obtained from a human donor with classical Hodgkin lymphoma. The CDR3 loop reads CASSPEPFSGINQPQHF. The DNA of the CDR3 is TGTGCCAGCTCACCAGAGCCGTTCTCGGGGATAAATCAGCCCCAGCATTTT.